Each of the 30 T cell receptor beta chains below was sequenced from the same sample in a study of cytomegalovirus exposure and HLA in healthy donors. Profiled with immunoSEQ multiplex PCR; TCRdb holds only in-frame clones, not every one. Of approximately 140,000 clones in the sample, about four fifths were seen once. The sequenced sample was PBMCs. The receptor source for this set is a woman in her twenties or thirties in good health and CMV-seronegative.

The rearrangement links TRBV7-2 to TRBJ2-3; D perhaps matches TRBD1 (5 bases). Trimming left V 5 bases short and J 4 bases short, with 16 bases between. The CDR3 is 15 residues long. Per the germline V gene, CDR1 is SGHTA and CDR2 is FQGNSA. The CDR3 sequence: CASSPQSQVADTQYF. DNA for the CDR3: TGTGCCAGCAGCCCTCAATCACAGGTGGCAGATACGCAGTATTTT.

The genes are TRBV18 and TRBJ2-7; possible D gene TRBD1, 6 bases. Germline V gene lookup returns CDR1 KGHSH and CDR2 LQKENI. The V end lost 3 bases, the J end lost 0 bases, and 15 bases lay between the germline ends. CDR3 length: 16 amino acids. The CDR3 bases are TGTGCCAGCTCACCGAGGGGGAGCAGAAGCTCCTACGAGCAGTACTTC. Residues: CASSPRGSRSSYEQYF. Full variable domain (remainder filled in from reference TRBV18 and TRBJ2-7): NAGVMQNPRHLVRRRGQEARLRCSPMKGHSHVYWYRQLPEEGLKFMVYLQKENIIDESGMPKERFSAEFPKEGPSILRIQQVVRGDSAAYFCASSPRGSRSSYEQYFGPGTRLTVT.

The rearrangement uses TRBV6-4 and TRBJ1-5; unclear D gene. The V gene's germline CDR1 is MRHNA and CDR2 SNTAGT. The V and J ends lost 6 bases and 1 base respectively, with 7 bases between them. The CDR3 is made up of 13 amino acids. CDR3 sequence (DNA): TGTGCCAGCAGAGCGGACAGCAATCAGCCCCAGCATTTT. Protein product: CASRADSNQPQHF.

The V call is TRBV19, the J call TRBJ2-7, with 7 bases fitting TRBD1. Trimming cost V 0 bases and J 5 bases; bases outside gene matches: 4. Germline V CDR1 and CDR2: LNHDA, SQIVND (reference sequence). This CDR3 is 14 amino acids long. The CDR3: CASSIEGQYNEQYF. In DNA, the CDR3 is TGTGCCAGTAGTATAGAGGGACAGTACAACGAGCAGTACTTC.

The rearrangement uses TRBV15 and TRBJ1-1; 8 bases are a match to TRBD1. After removal of 5 bases from V and 4 bases from J, the junction contained 12 bases not matched to a gene. The CDR3 has 16 residues. Germline V gives CDR1 LNHNV, CDR2 YYDKDF (reference sequence). This CDR3 reads CATSRPLGQGATEAFF. As DNA, the CDR3 is TGTGCCACCAGCCGACCTCTCGGACAGGGAGCCACTGAAGCTTTCTTT.

The rearrangement uses TRBV18 and TRBJ2-5; 7 nucleotides match TRBD2. Germline-derived CDR1 and CDR2 are KGHSH and LQKENI. This CDR3 has 14 amino acids. Losses at the gene ends were 2 bases for V and 5 bases for J; bases not matched to a gene: 5. CDR3 coding DNA: TGTGCCAGCTCACCAGGACTAGGTCTTGAGACCCAGTACTTC. This codes for CASSPGLGLETQYF.

V usage is TRBV10-3 and J usage is TRBJ1-1, with TRBD1 matching 9 bases. The germline V gene has CDR1 ENHRY and CDR2 SYGVKD. V was pared by 10 bases and J by 5 bases, with 11 bases of the junction left unmatched. The CDR3 consists of 14 residues. The CDR3 DNA sequence: TGTGCCACCCATCGGGGGACAGGGATGACTGAAGCTTTCTTT. The encoded protein is CATHRGTGMTEAFF.

The chain combines TRBV28 with TRBJ1-6, with a weak D call TRBD1 (5 bases). V shed 2 bases and J shed 4 bases, with 6 bases lying between them. Germline V gene sequence: CDR1 MDHEN, CDR2 SYDVKM. The length of the CDR3 is 14 residues. The CDR3 DNA is TGTGCCAGCAGTTTACAGGGTTATAATTCACCCCTCCACTTT. Protein: CASSLQGYNSPLHF.

The V call is TRBV7-2, the J call TRBJ1-1; no firm D call. In germline, CDR1 is SGHTA, CDR2 FQGNSA. This CDR3 contains 13 residues. The V end lost 4 bases, the J end lost 4 bases, and 10 bases lay between the germline ends. The CDR3 loop reads CASSSSEATEAFF. The CDR3 DNA sequence: TGTGCCAGCAGCTCAAGCGAGGCCACTGAAGCTTTCTTT.

The chain links TRBV2 to TRBJ2-1; D is undetermined. With 11 bases removed from V and 0 bases from J, the gap between germline ends came to 14 bases. This CDR3 spans 14 amino acids. Germline V gene sequence: CDR1 SNHLY, CDR2 FYNNEI. The CDR3 sequence: CAGAAQSSYNEQFF. CDR3 DNA sequence: TGTGCCGGCGCGGCTCAGAGCTCCTACAATGAGCAGTTCTTC.

This chain joins TRBV19 and TRBJ2-3; possible D gene TRBD1, 5 bases. Trimming shortened V by 3 bases and J by 6 bases, and 10 bases separated the two germline ends. Germline CDR1 LNHDA, CDR2 SQIVND (reference sequence). The CDR3 consists of 13 residues. Here the CDR3 DNA reads TGTGCCAGTAGTATTAGCAGGGTCGATACGCAGTATTTT. It translates to CASSISRVDTQYF.

The rearrangement links TRBV27 to TRBJ2-5, with no clear D. The CDR3 loop spans 11 amino acids. Germline V gene sequence: CDR1 MNHEY, CDR2 SMNVEV (reference sequence). Trimming stripped 5 bases from V and 7 bases from J, with 8 bases between. CDR3 sequence: CASSTGGTQYF. The CDR3 bases are TGTGCCAGCAGTACGGGTGGGACCCAGTACTTC.

This clone was seen a single time. This chain uses TRBV6-4 with TRBJ2-1; no definite D call. The CDR3 is 14 amino acids. Germline V gives CDR1 MRHNA, CDR2 SNTAGT. V lost 6 bases and J 3 bases, leaving 12 bases between the germline ends. Written as DNA, the CDR3 is TGTGCCAGCAGCCCTAGTGTCCTCTACAATGAGCAGTTCTTC. It is translated as CASSPSVLYNEQFF.

The genes are TRBV10-3 and TRBJ2-1; D uncertain. The germline gives CDR1 ENHRY, CDR2 SYGVKD. Trimming shortened V by 6 bases and J by 0 bases, and 12 bases separated the two germline ends. The length of the CDR3 is 15 residues. The CDR3 DNA sequence: TGTGCCATCAGCGGTGACTTCAGCTCCTACAATGAGCAGTTCTTC. As protein: CAISGDFSSYNEQFF.

The CDR3 DNA is TGTGCCAGCCAACTAGGGACAGGGGATCAGCCCCAGCATTTT. This encodes CASQLGTGDQPQHF. The chain joins TRBV2 to TRBJ1-5; 10 bases agree with TRBD1. The CDR3 is made up of 14 amino acids. The germline CDR1 and CDR2 sequences are SNHLY and FYNNEI. J was trimmed by 5 bases and V by 8 bases; bases with no gene match: 6.

The V gene is TRBV18, the J gene TRBJ1-2, with 7 bases that match TRBD1. In germline, CDR1 is KGHSH, CDR2 LQKENI. V shed 6 bases and J 4 bases; nucleotides not matched to a gene: 5. The CDR3 loop spans 13 amino acids. CDR3 DNA sequence: TGTGCCAGCTCTCCGGGACAGTCCTATGGCTACACCTTC. Translated, it gives CASSPGQSYGYTF.

This clone was seen only a few times. The J gene is TRBJ2-7, the V gene TRBV6-6; D is undetermined. Germline V gives CDR1 MNHNY, CDR2 SVGAGI (reference sequence). The V end lost 2 bases, the J end lost 0 bases, and 5 bases lay between the germline ends. The CDR3 runs to 13 residues. The CDR3 here is CASSYTDSYEQYF. For the CDR3, the DNA is TGTGCCAGCAGTTACACAGACTCCTACGAGCAGTACTTC.

The chain joins TRBV5-8 to TRBJ2-1; 13 bases align to TRBD2. Germline CDR1 and CDR2: SGHTS and YDEGEE. This CDR3 contains 16 residues. V lost 0 bases, J lost 8 bases, and 5 bases stayed unmatched. DNA for the CDR3: TGTGCCAGCAGCTTGGGACTAGCGGGGGGCAGGGATGAGCAGTTCTTC. Translated: CASSLGLAGGRDEQFF.

The chain combines TRBV28 with TRBJ1-6, with TRBD1 as a possible D gene (6 bases). The CDR3 loop spans 12 amino acids. V was shortened by 4 bases and J by 14 bases, with 12 bases between the two germline ends. The germline V gene has CDR1 MDHEN and CDR2 SYDVKM. The CDR3 DNA reads as TGTGCCAGCAGTTCAAACAGGGTTGCCCTCCACTTT. Its translation: CASSSNRVALHF.

V is TRBV28 and J is TRBJ2-7; TRBD2 matches 9 bases. Looked up from germline, CDR1 is MDHEN and CDR2 is SYDVKM. Losses at the gene ends were 3 bases for V and 0 bases for J; bases not matched to a gene: 3. The CDR3 extends over 15 amino acids. CDR3 protein: CASSFASGVSYEQYF. The CDR3 coding sequence is TGTGCCAGCAGTTTCGCTAGCGGGGTCTCCTACGAGCAGTACTTC.

The rearrangement uses TRBV5-1 and TRBJ2-1, with a weak D call TRBD1 (6 bases). CDR3 length equals 12 residues. V was shortened by 5 bases and J by 6 bases, with 9 bases between the two germline ends. The germline gives CDR1 SGHRS, CDR2 YFSETQ. CDR3 sequence reads: CASSNRANEQFF. The CDR3 DNA sequence: TGCGCCAGCAGTAACAGGGCCAATGAGCAGTTCTTC.

The chain couples TRBV18 to TRBJ1-4; D gene uncertain. Germline V lookup: CDR1 KGHSH, CDR2 LQKENI. CDR3 size: 15 residues. Between the trimmed V and J ends, which lost 3 bases and 8 bases, there was a span of 16 bases. The CDR3 loop is CASSPPGPRGEKLFF. The CDR3 DNA sequence: TGTGCCAGCTCACCCCCGGGCCCCCGAGGGGAAAAACTGTTTTTT.

The chain joins TRBV10-3 to TRBJ2-2; 8 bases agree with TRBD2. J was trimmed by 0 bases and V by 10 bases; bases with no gene match: 7. Germline-derived CDR1 and CDR2 are ENHRY and SYGVKD. This CDR3 has 15 residues. The CDR3 DNA sequence: TGTGCCAGCACGAAAGCGGGGGCGAACACCGGGGAGCTGTTTTTT. Protein product: CASTKAGANTGELFF.

The V gene is TRBV5-6, the J gene TRBJ2-1; 13 nucleotides line up with TRBD2. V trimming: 0 bases; J trimming: 7 bases; junction bases outside the gene matches: 7. The germline V gene encodes CDR1 SGHDT and CDR2 YYEEEE. This CDR3 has 17 residues. The CDR3 DNA follows: TGTGCCAGCAGCTTGGATGGGACTAGCGGGACCCAGAATGAGCAGTTCTTC. Translation gives CASSLDGTSGTQNEQFF.

In this sample, this clone turned up a few times. The rearrangement links TRBV11-2 to TRBJ1-6; 7 positions agree with TRBD1. The length of the CDR3 is 15 residues. Germline V gene data show CDR1 as SGHAT and CDR2 as FQNNGV. J was trimmed by 7 bases and V by 4 bases; bases with no gene match: 7. The CDR3: CASSSRTGPNSPLHF. As DNA, the CDR3 is TGTGCCAGCAGCTCTCGGACAGGACCAAATTCACCCCTCCACTTT.

The chain has TRBV9 and TRBJ2-1, with D unclear. The CDR3 is 14 residues long. Germline CDR1 SGDLS, CDR2 YYNGEE. With 1 base removed from V and 4 bases from J, the gap between germline ends came to 9 bases. The CDR3: CASSVSSLYNEQFF. CDR3 in DNA: TGTGCCAGCAGCGTAAGCTCGCTATACAATGAGCAGTTCTTC.

This clone was counted between two and nine times. This chain uses TRBV5-1 with TRBJ1-6; D is unclear. The CDR3 is 12 residues long. Trimming removed 7 bases at V and 7 bases at J, with 9 bases between. Germline loops: CDR1 SGHRS, CDR2 YFSETQ. The CDR3 sequence is CASQRENSPLHF. Written as DNA, the CDR3 is TGCGCCAGCCAGAGGGAGAATTCACCCCTCCACTTT.

This clone has a single count. This chain connects TRBV2 to TRBJ2-1; TRBD2 aligns across 8 bases. Germline loops: CDR1 SNHLY, CDR2 FYNNEI. The trim removed 2 bases at V and 8 bases at J, leaving 8 bases unmatched. The CDR3 extends over 15 amino acids. This chain's CDR3 is CASSEPRTSLHEQFF. The CDR3 DNA sequence: TGTGCCAGCAGTGAACCTCGGACTAGCCTACATGAGCAGTTCTTC.

This chain connects TRBV25-1 to TRBJ2-5; D is unclear. Between the trimmed V and J ends, which lost 3 bases and 4 bases, there was a span of 9 bases. Looked up from germline, CDR1 is MGHDK and CDR2 is SYGVNS. This CDR3 has 13 residues. This chain's CDR3 is CASSDPVGETQYF. The DNA for the CDR3 is TGTGCCAGCAGTGATCCGGTCGGAGAGACCCAGTACTTC.

This sequence joins TRBV2 and TRBJ1-2, with D perhaps matching TRBD1 (6 bases). Germline values: CDR1 SNHLY, CDR2 FYNNEI. This CDR3 is 13 amino acids long. Trimming shortened V by 7 bases and J by 3 bases, and 12 bases separated the two germline ends. Written as DNA, the CDR3 is TGTGCCAGCACCCCCGGGACATACTATGGCTACACCTTC. It translates to CASTPGTYYGYTF.